This passage covers 18 T cell receptor beta chains from one sample sequenced in a study of T cell responses to AZD1222 COVID-19 vaccine. Clones were sequenced by immunoSEQ multiplex PCR, and TCRdb holds only the in-frame ones, with some missing. The sample includes 79,000 or so clones, over 85% of them seen just once. The material sequenced was peripheral blood, taken 28 days after the second AZD1222 dose. The source of these receptors is an adult who received the AZD1222 COVID-19 vaccine.

CDR3 loop: CASSLARSSYNEQFF. The CDR3 DNA reads TGTGCCAGCAGCTTAGCGAGGAGCTCCTACAATGAGCAGTTCTTC. The chain has TRBV7-8 and TRBJ2-1; D is unresolved. The CDR3 consists of 15 residues. Trimming removed 0 bases from V and 0 bases from J, with 6 bases in between. Germline lookup yields CDR1 SGHVS and CDR2 FQNEAQ.

The chain joins TRBV3-1 (or the pseudogene TRBV3-2) to TRBJ2-7, with D tentatively TRBD1 or TRBD2 (6 bases each). From germline, CDR1 is LGHDT and CDR2 YNNKEL (reference sequence). Trimming left V 2 bases short and J 6 bases short, with 14 bases between. CDR3 length equals 14 residues. The CDR3 protein is CASSQTNRDFEQYF. CDR3 nucleotides: TGTGCCAGCAGCCAAACTAACAGGGACTTCGAGCAGTACTTC.

The DNA for the CDR3 is TGCGCCAGCAGAGAACAGGGAGGGACCTACGAGCAGTACGTC. It is translated as CASREQGGTYEQYV. This chain joins TRBV10-1 and TRBJ2-7, with a possible D match to TRBD2 (7 bases). V lost 6 bases, J lost 2 bases, and 14 bases lay in between. The V gene's germline CDR1 is WNHNN and CDR2 SYGVQD (reference sequence). The CDR3 has 14 amino acids.

The V call is TRBV12-3 or TRBV12-4, the J call TRBJ1-2, with D tentatively TRBD1 (6 bases). The CDR3 consists of 13 residues. With 3 bases removed from V and 7 bases from J, the gap between germline ends came to 12 bases. CDR3 nucleotide sequence: TGTGCCAGCAGTTTCCGGGGGGCGAGTGGCTACACCTTC. It translates to CASSFRGASGYTF.

This chain uses TRBV9 with TRBJ1-2, with D perhaps TRBD1 (6 bases). Trimming cost V 1 base and J 5 bases, with 15 bases left between them. The germline gives CDR1 SGDLS, CDR2 YYNGEE. CDR3 length: 15 residues. The CDR3 DNA follows: TGTGCCAGCAGCGTATCTGCGGGGGGACATTATGGCTACACCTTC. Its protein is CASSVSAGGHYGYTF. Full variable domain (rest looked up from reference TRBV9 and TRBJ1-2): DSGVTQTPKHLITATGQRVTLRCSPRSGDLSVYWYQQSLDQGLQFLIQYYNGEERAKGNILERFSAQQFPDLHSELNLSSLELGDSALYFCASSVSAGGHYGYTFGSGTRLTVV.

CDR3 nucleotides: TGTGCCAGCAGCTGGGGAGGGTACAATGAGCAGTTCTTC. It specifies CASSWGGYNEQFF. V gene TRBV7-3 combines with J gene TRBJ2-1; 7 positions agree with TRBD2. After removal of 4 bases from V and 4 bases from J, the junction contained 1 base not matched to a gene. The CDR3 is 13 residues long. In germline, CDR1 is SGHTA, CDR2 FQGTGA. The full variable domain, with the rest looked up from reference TRBV7-3 and TRBJ2-1, is GAGVSQTPSNKVTEKGKYVELRCDPISGHTALYWYRQSLGQGPEFLIYFQGTGAADDSGLPNDRFFAVRPEGSVSTLKIQRTERGDSAVYLCASSWGGYNEQFFGPGTRLTVL.

The chain has TRBV13 and TRBJ2-7, with 9 bases fitting TRBD1. This CDR3 is built from 15 residues. The germline V gene has CDR1 PRHDT and CDR2 FYEKMQ (reference sequence). V gave up 5 bases and J gave up 6 bases; unmatched junction bases: 11. The CDR3 reads CASSRMGQGPLEQYF. Here the CDR3 DNA reads TGTGCCAGCAGCCGGATGGGACAGGGACCCCTCGAGCAGTACTTC.

This chain links TRBV19 with TRBJ1-1; D perhaps matches TRBD1 (5 bases). Trimming took 2 bases from V and 8 from J, leaving 15 bases between them. The CDR3 has 14 amino acids. From germline, CDR1 is LNHDA and CDR2 SQIVND (reference sequence). The CDR3 nucleotides read TGTGCCAGTAGTATATACCAGGGCTGGAGCGAAGCTTTCTTT. Translation: CASSIYQGWSEAFF.

The gene calls are TRBV15 and TRBJ1-4; D gene unclear. In germline, CDR1 is LNHNV, CDR2 YYDKDF (reference sequence). V was pared by 1 base and J by 8 bases, with 14 bases between. This CDR3 contains 15 residues. CDR3 sequence reads: CATSRAFTGKEKLFF. In DNA form, the CDR3 reads TGTGCCACCAGCAGAGCGTTTACTGGGAAAGAAAAACTGTTTTTT.

The chain recombines TRBV12-3 or TRBV12-4 with TRBJ2-7, with D hard to call. V was cut by 5 bases and J by 2 bases, with 7 bases left in between. The CDR3 length is 12 residues. The CDR3 loop is CASSGVPYEQYF. The CDR3 DNA reads TGTGCCAGCAGTGGGGTTCCCTACGAGCAGTACTTC.

This clone was recorded once. The gene calls are TRBV5-1 and TRBJ2-5, with D tentatively TRBD2 (6 bases). The CDR3 consists of 14 residues. With 0 bases removed from V and 4 bases from J, the gap between germline ends came to 10 bases. Germline CDR1 and CDR2: SGHRS and YFSETQ. CDR3 DNA: TGCGCCAGCAGCTTGGTAGTTAGCGGAGAGACCCAGTACTTC. It encodes CASSLVVSGETQYF.

The chain recombines TRBV4-2 with TRBJ1-6, with D tentatively TRBD1 (5 bases). Trimming pared 3 bases from V and 2 bases from J, leaving 5 bases between. This CDR3 comprises 14 residues. CDR1 is LGHNA and CDR2 is YNFKEQ in the germline V gene. The DNA for the CDR3 is TGTGCCAGCAGCCAGGGGGCCTATAATTCACCCCTCCACTTT. Amino acids: CASSQGAYNSPLHF.

The chain joins TRBV9 to TRBJ1-6; tentative D call: TRBD1 (5 bases). The V and J ends lost 0 bases and 2 bases respectively, with 9 bases between them. The CDR3 totals 16 residues. CDR1 is SGDLS, CDR2 YYNGEE, per germline. The CDR3 coding sequence is TGTGCCAGCAGCGTAGCGGGGGTCCCCTATAATTCACCCCTCCACTTT. Encoded protein: CASSVAGVPYNSPLHF.

The chain joins TRBV29-1 to TRBJ1-2; tentative D call: TRBD1 (5 bases). The V end lost 4 bases, the J end lost 0 bases, and 9 bases lay between the germline ends. This CDR3 has 13 amino acids. Germline loops: CDR1 SQVTM, CDR2 ANQGSEA. CDR3 coding DNA: TGCAGCGTTGGCCAGGGCGCTAACTATGGCTACACCTTC. Protein product: CSVGQGANYGYTF.

The chain employs TRBV13 and TRBJ1-1; TRBD1 agrees at 9 bases. Trimming cost V 4 bases and J 7 bases; bases outside gene matches: 7. This CDR3 contains 14 residues. Germline-derived CDR1 and CDR2 are PRHDT and FYEKMQ (reference sequence). The CDR3 region has the DNA TGTGCCAGCAGCTCGGGACAGGGTACAATTGAAGCTTTCTTT. Its protein is CASSSGQGTIEAFF.

The chain carries TRBV13 and TRBJ1-2; possible D gene TRBD1, 5 bases. Germline V gene lookup returns CDR1 PRHDT and CDR2 FYEKMQ (reference sequence). Trimming shortened V by 5 bases and J by 8 bases, and 15 bases separated the two germline ends. The CDR3 totals 13 residues. CDR3 amino acids: CASSPDGAGGYTF. CDR3 DNA sequence: TGTGCCAGCAGCCCCGATGGGGCAGGGGGCTACACCTTC.

The CDR3 here is CASSSPGGAFF. The CDR3 coding sequence is TGTGCCAGCAGTTCGCCAGGAGGAGCTTTCTTT. The chain couples TRBV28 to TRBJ1-1; D is unclear. This CDR3 comprises 11 residues. V was shortened by 4 bases and J by 10 bases, with 10 bases between the two germline ends. CDR1 MDHEN and CDR2 SYDVKM come from the germline V gene.

This sequence joins TRBV24-1 and TRBJ2-1; possible D gene TRBD2, 5 bases. Germline CDR1 KGHDR, CDR2 SFDVKD. The V end lost 6 bases, the J end lost 5 bases, and 16 bases lay between the germline ends. The CDR3 spans 15 residues. The CDR3 coding sequence is TGTGCCACCAGTCGCCGGGGAGCGAGGGACAATGAGCAGTTCTTC. Its translation: CATSRRGARDNEQFF.